One sample yielded the 16 T cell receptor beta chains listed below, sequenced in a study of OX40 agonist ivuxolimab in advanced cancers. The protocol used for the library was the immunoSEQ multiplex PCR assay. The clones in this table, taken by TCRdb from immuneACCESS, are in-frame only. Not every clone is retained; where verified, under half of the shortfall comes from an unresolved V gene, and the cause of the rest is unknown. The sample profile shows around 100,000 clones; roughly nine tenths of them were found once. More than 5% of the sample is held by the ten biggest clonotypes. The source material was CD4+ or CD8+ T cells sorted from blood, sampled in a trial of the OX40 agonist ivuxolimab. These receptors were collected from an adult with an advanced solid tumor such as melanoma, head and neck, liver or kidney cancer.

The chain links TRBV5-7 to TRBJ2-1, with D maybe TRBD1 (5 bases). TRBV5-7 is treated as an ORF (open reading frame) with a function not yet certain. V lost 2 bases, J lost 6 bases, and 15 bases lay in between. The CDR3 extends over 15 amino acids. The CDR3 nucleotides read TGTGCCAGCAGCTTTTCTTGGGGCCGAATCAATGAGCAGTTCTTC. Protein: CASSFSWGRINEQFF.

The chain combines TRBV7-9 with TRBJ2-2; 9 nucleotides align to TRBD1. V dropped 9 bases and J dropped 5; count of bases not matched to a gene: 4. Per germline, CDR1 SEHNR and CDR2 FQNEAQ (reference sequence). This CDR3 has 13 amino acids. This chain's CDR3 is CARRDRVTGELFF. The CDR3 DNA reads TGTGCCAGACGGGACAGGGTGACCGGGGAGCTGTTTTTT.

The chain is built from TRBV7-9 and TRBJ1-1; TRBD1 is a possible D gene (6 bases). The CDR3 contains 16 residues. With 7 bases removed from V and 2 bases from J, the gap between germline ends came to 20 bases. CDR1 and CDR2 (germline): SEHNR, FQNEAQ (reference sequence). The CDR3 is CASTTTSGGLNTEAFF. Written as DNA, the CDR3 is TGTGCCAGCACCACCACCTCCGGGGGCTTAAACACTGAAGCTTTCTTT. Combining the CDR3 with reference TRBV7-9 and TRBJ1-1 gives the whole variable domain DTGVSQNPRHKITKRGQNVTFRCDPISEHNRLYWYRQTLGQGPEFLTYFQNEAQLEKSRLLSDRFSAERPKGSFSTLEIQRTEQGDSAMYLCASTTTSGGLNTEAFFGQGTRLTVV.

The V and J genes are TRBV6-5 and TRBJ1-2, with 7 bases matching TRBD1. With V trimmed by 6 bases and J by 2 bases, 9 bases remained unmatched. The CDR3 consists of 15 residues. Germline CDR1 is MNHEY and CDR2 is SVGAGI. CDR3 nucleotide sequence: TGTGCCAGCAGGATACAGGGGACCTTAAACTATGGCTACACCTTC. This sequence encodes CASRIQGTLNYGYTF.

The rearrangement links TRBV4-2 to TRBJ2-2; possibly TRBD1 for D (6 bases). Germline V gives CDR1 LGHNA, CDR2 YNFKEQ. Trimming took 1 base from V and 5 from J, leaving 8 bases between them. This CDR3 is built from 14 residues. The chain's CDR3 is CASSQARGTGELFF. CDR3 DNA sequence: TGTGCCAGCAGCCAAGCAAGGGGGACCGGGGAGCTGTTTTTT.

This rearrangement joins TRBV20-1 to TRBJ2-1; D is unresolved. The CDR3 totals 11 residues. The germline gives CDR1 DFQATT, CDR2 SNEGSKA (reference sequence). Trimming removed 2 bases at V and 7 bases at J, with 6 bases between. CDR3 DNA sequence: TGCAGTGCTAGATCCGTAAATGAGCAGTTCTTC. It specifies CSARSVNEQFF.

This rearrangement joins TRBV10-3 to TRBJ2-3, with D possibly TRBD1 on 6 matching bases. Looked up from germline, CDR1 is ENHRY and CDR2 is SYGVKD. Between the trimmed V and J ends, which lost 5 bases and 3 bases, there was a span of 15 bases. This CDR3 spans 15 amino acids. The CDR3 region has the DNA TGTGCCATCAGTACAGGGCCCCACGCTACAGATACGCAGTATTTT. Translating gives CAISTGPHATDTQYF.

The chain recombines TRBV27 with TRBJ2-3, with 13 bases identical to TRBD2. Germline V gene lookup returns CDR1 MNHEY and CDR2 SMNVEV (reference sequence). This CDR3 has 17 residues. With 4 bases clipped from V and 1 base from J, the junction kept 5 bases outside the gene matches. The CDR3 sequence is CASSYVGLAGGTDTQYF. The CDR3 nucleotides read TGTGCCAGCAGTTATGTAGGACTAGCGGGAGGCACAGATACGCAGTATTTT.

The chain employs TRBV6-1 and TRBJ1-6, with D perhaps matching TRBD1 (6 bases). The CDR3 extends over 16 amino acids. Germline assignment: CDR1 MNHNS and CDR2 SASEGT. Trimming cost V 2 bases and J 8 bases, with 16 bases left between them. The chain's CDR3 is CASSETLRGLDSPLHF. Here the CDR3 DNA reads TGTGCCAGCAGTGAAACCCTTCGGGGGCTGGATTCACCCCTCCACTTT.

This clone was picked up one time. The DNA for the CDR3 is TGTGCCAGCAGCCACGCCCGGGACAGCCGCCCCTACGAGCAGTACTTC. Its protein product is CASSHARDSRPYEQYF. This sequence joins TRBV14 and TRBJ2-7; 7 bases align to TRBD1. The CDR3 has 16 residues. Germline CDR1 SGHDN, CDR2 FVKESK. The trim removed 3 bases at V and 2 bases at J, leaving 10 bases unmatched.

The chain uses TRBV18 and TRBJ1-2; TRBD1 matches at 12 bases. Germline CDR1 KGHSH, CDR2 LQKENI. V lost 3 bases and J lost 6; bases outside the gene matches: 5. The CDR3 spans 15 residues. Here the CDR3 reads CASSPPGQGADGYTF. The CDR3 DNA reads TGTGCCAGCTCACCCCCGGGACAGGGGGCGGATGGCTACACCTTC.

The chain is built from TRBV18 and TRBJ1-2; tentatively, D is TRBD1 (6 bases). The length of the CDR3 is 14 residues. Germline CDR1 KGHSH, CDR2 LQKENI. Trimming stripped 1 base from V and 7 bases from J, with 13 bases between. In nucleotides, the CDR3 is TGTGCCAGCTCACCACGGGCAGGGGAAAGTGGCTACACCTTC. Its protein product is CASSPRAGESGYTF.

This chain connects TRBV12-5 to TRBJ1-4, with a weak D call TRBD1 (5 bases). V lost 0 bases, J lost 7 bases, and 21 bases lay in between. Germline lookup yields CDR1 LGHNT and CDR2 FRNRAP. The CDR3 has 18 amino acids. CDR3 coding DNA: TGTGCTAGTGGTTTGGTAAAGGGAGGATTCTCCGGGGGTGAAAAACTGTTTTTT. Translation gives CASGLVKGGFSGGEKLFF.

The chain is built from TRBV5-6 and TRBJ2-7; TRBD2 matches at 13 bases. There are 16 residues in the CDR3. The V segment lost 3 bases and the J segment 2 bases; nucleotides outside the gene matches: 5. CDR1 is SGHDT and CDR2 is YYEEEE in the germline V gene. The CDR3 region has the DNA TGTGCCAGCAGCTCACCAGGACTAGCGGGGGCCTACGAGCAGTACTTC. Its translation is CASSSPGLAGAYEQYF.

The chain uses TRBV19 and TRBJ1-1; TRBD1 matches 10 bases. Losses at the gene ends were 7 bases for V and 11 bases for J; bases not matched to a gene: 7. The CDR3 sequence is 12 residues long. Germline lookup yields CDR1 LNHDA and CDR2 SQIVND (reference sequence). This CDR3 is CASITTGGEAFF. In DNA form, the CDR3 reads TGTGCCAGTATTACGACAGGGGGCGAGGCTTTCTTT.

This chain joins TRBV2 and TRBJ1-3; D unclear. Germline values: CDR1 SNHLY, CDR2 FYNNEI. Trimming shortened V by 4 bases and J by 4 bases, and 8 bases separated the two germline ends. The CDR3 contains 13 residues. CDR3 amino acids: CASSAAIGNTIYF. The CDR3 DNA reads TGTGCCAGCAGTGCAGCTATCGGAAACACCATATATTTT.